There are a few counts of the clone carrying this T cell receptor beta chain. This record comes from a study of blood T cell repertoires in COVID-19. Per the germline V gene, CDR1 is GTSNPN and CDR2 is SVGIG (reference sequence). The CDR3 has 12 amino acids. The V and J ends lost 3 bases and 3 bases respectively, with 9 bases between them. Here immunoSEQ multiplex PCR was the method, and the copy in TCRdb shows in-frame clones only, minus some. The table includes about 160,000 clones, roughly 81% detected once. The rearrangement uses TRBV30 and TRBJ2-7; the D gene is possibly TRBD2 (5 bases). Input material: peripheral blood. The origin of this receptor is a woman aged 50 to 65 with COVID-19, enrolled during active disease. CDR3 DNA: TGTGCCTGGAGCAAAGGGAGCTACGAGCAGTACTTC. The encoded protein is CAWSKGSYEQYF. The variable domain in full, completed from reference TRBV30 and TRBJ2-7, reads SQTIHQWPATLVQPVGSPLSLECTVEGTSNPNLYWYRQAAGRGLQLLFYSVGIGQISSEVPQNLSASRPQDRQFILSSKKLLLSDSGFYLCAWSKGSYEQYFGPGTRLTVT.